This T cell receptor beta chain was recorded in a study of identical twins. Template switching supplied a universal primer site; unique molecular identifiers were carried on the cDNA. MiXCR, applied by TCRdb to the 5' RACE reads, yields one record per CDR3 protein. In the table there are 250,000 or so distinct CDR3 sequences, about 8% of which are singletons. This clonotype was seen many times. This sample also appeared in a second study, on yellow fever vaccine responses in identical twins.

The sample comprised CD8+ T cells sorted from blood. The sequence derives from a woman between 18 and 29 years old in good health.

The CDR3: CASSSIPASGEKRETQYF. CDR3 bases: TGTGCCAGCAGCTCCATCCCGGCTAGCGGGGAGAAACGGGAGACCCAGTACTTC. This chain uses TRBV11-2 with TRBJ2-5, with TRBD2 matching over 9 bases. This CDR3 has 18 amino acids. Germline V gene lookup returns CDR1 SGHAT and CDR2 FQNNGV. V lost 4 bases, J lost 5 bases, and 17 bases stayed unmatched.